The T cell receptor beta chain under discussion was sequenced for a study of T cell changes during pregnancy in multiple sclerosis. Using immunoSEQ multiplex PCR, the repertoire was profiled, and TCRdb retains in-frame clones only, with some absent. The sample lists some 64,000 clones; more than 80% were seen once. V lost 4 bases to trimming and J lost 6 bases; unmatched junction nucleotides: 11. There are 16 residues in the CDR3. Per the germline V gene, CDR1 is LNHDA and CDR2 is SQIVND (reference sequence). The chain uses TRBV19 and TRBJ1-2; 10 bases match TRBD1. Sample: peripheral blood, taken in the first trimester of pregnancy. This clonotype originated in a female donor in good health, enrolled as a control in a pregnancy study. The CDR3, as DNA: TGTGCCAGTAGTAAGATTCCGGGACAGGGGATCGATGGCTACACCTTC. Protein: CASSKIPGQGIDGYTF. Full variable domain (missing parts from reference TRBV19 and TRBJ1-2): DGGITQSPKYLFRKEGQNVTLSCEQNLNHDAMYWYRQDPGQGLRLIYYSQIVNDFQKGDIAEGYSVSREKKESFPLTVTSAQKNPTAFYLCASSKIPGQGIDGYTFGSGTRLTVV.